These 27 T cell receptor beta chains were all obtained from the same sample, sequenced in a study of blood T cell repertoires in COVID-19. Assay used: immunoSEQ multiplex PCR; TCRdb lists only in-frame clones, some missing. Of 200,000 to 250,000 clones listed, about four fifths are singletons. Sequenced: PBMCs or T cells enriched from blood (not recorded which). These receptors all stem from a man in his sixties who had recovered from COVID-19.

The rearrangement joins TRBV27 to TRBJ2-5, with 7 bases matching TRBD1. The CDR3 spans 15 residues. Looked up from germline, CDR1 is MNHEY and CDR2 is SMNVEV (reference sequence). The junction had 11 bases not matched to a gene; V was cut back by 5 bases and J by 5 bases. CDR3 in DNA: TGTGCCAGCAGTCCCCGACAGGGCTACTCGGAGACCCAGTACTTC. Protein: CASSPRQGYSETQYF.

The chain recombines TRBV29-1 with TRBJ2-1; D is perhaps TRBD1 (6 bases). The CDR3 sequence is 14 residues long. Trimming removed 3 bases from V and 5 bases from J, with 14 bases in between. The germline V gene encodes CDR1 SQVTM and CDR2 ANQGSEA. CDR3 loop: CSVDRGRGNNEQFF. The CDR3 nucleotides read TGCAGCGTTGATAGGGGCAGGGGAAACAATGAGCAGTTCTTC.

This rearrangement joins TRBV27 to TRBJ2-3; perhaps TRBD2 as D (6 bases). The CDR3 contains 15 residues. Germline values: CDR1 MNHEY, CDR2 SMNVEV (reference sequence). Between the trimmed V and J ends, which lost 5 bases and 0 bases, there was a span of 12 bases. CDR3 DNA: TGTGCCAGCAGTCGTAGCGGACTTAGCACAGATACGCAGTATTTT. Amino acid sequence: CASSRSGLSTDTQYF.

This clone was recorded many times. The chain's CDR3 is CASSLTGQGIAHEQYF. DNA for the CDR3: TGTGCCAGCAGCTTGACCGGACAGGGTATAGCGCACGAGCAGTACTTC. This chain connects TRBV7-9 to TRBJ2-7, with 8 bases lining up with TRBD1. The V gene's germline CDR1 is SEHNR and CDR2 FQNEAQ (reference sequence). The ends lost 3 bases at V and 5 bases at J; junction bases unmatched: 12. The length of the CDR3 is 16 residues.

The rearrangement uses TRBV19 and TRBJ1-5; D is uncertain. Germline values: CDR1 LNHDA, CDR2 SQIVND (reference sequence). The CDR3 length is 14 residues. Trimming left V 4 bases short and J 4 bases short, with 11 bases between. CDR3 sequence (DNA): TGTGCCAGTAGTAACGGTCCTGCTAATCAGCCCCAGCATTTT. This codes for CASSNGPANQPQHF.

This sequence joins TRBV4-2 and TRBJ1-2, with D perhaps matching TRBD1 (6 bases). This CDR3 comprises 16 residues. V gave up 4 bases and J gave up 8 bases, with 23 bases separating them. CDR1 is LGHNA and CDR2 is YNFKEQ in the germline V gene. In DNA form, the CDR3 reads TGTGCCAGCAGCCCTCATGTGGACAGTCCTCCGGGGGGCTACACCTTC. It translates to CASSPHVDSPPGGYTF.

This chain joins TRBV12-3 or TRBV12-4 and TRBJ2-2; D is undetermined. This CDR3 comprises 13 residues. V shed 6 bases and J shed 5 bases, with 10 bases lying between them. Here the CDR3 DNA reads TGTGCCAGCAGGTGGGCCTTAACCGGGGAGCTGTTTTTT. Amino acids: CASRWALTGELFF.

This clone was detected only once. V usage is TRBV18 and J usage is TRBJ1-4, with unresolved D. This CDR3 comprises 15 residues. CDR1 is KGHSH, CDR2 LQKENI, per germline. V lost 2 bases, J lost 4 bases, and 11 bases lay in between. This chain's CDR3 is CASSPGFGVNEKLFF. The CDR3 coding sequence is TGTGCCAGCTCACCAGGGTTCGGGGTTAATGAAAAACTGTTTTTT.

The rearrangement links TRBV5-1 to TRBJ1-3; a possible D gene is TRBD1 (5 bases). Germline CDR1 reads SGHRS; CDR2 reads YFSETQ. V gave up 0 bases and J gave up 0 bases, with 7 bases separating them. This CDR3 spans 15 amino acids. The CDR3 DNA sequence: TGCGCCAGCAGCTTGGACAGGTACTCTGGAAACACCATATATTTT. Amino acids: CASSLDRYSGNTIYF.

The CDR3 DNA reads as TGTGCCACCAGCGCGATCGCCGGGAGCAATAGCAATCAGCCCCAGCATTTT. This sequence encodes CATSAIAGSNSNQPQHF. The gene calls are TRBV15 and TRBJ1-5; D not certain. V was pared by 5 bases and J by 0 bases, with 17 bases between. CDR3 length: 17 amino acids. Germline V lookup: CDR1 LNHNV, CDR2 YYDKDF (reference sequence). Using reference TRBV15 and TRBJ1-5 for the parts outside the CDR3, the full variable domain is DAMVIQNPRYQVTQFGKPVTLSCSQTLNHNVMYWYQQKSSQAPKLLFHYYDKDFNNEADTPDNFQSRRPNTSFCFLDIRSPGLGDTAMYLCATSAIAGSNSNQPQHFGDGTRLSIL.

This sequence joins TRBV7-9 and TRBJ1-6, with D uncertain. This CDR3 has 15 amino acids. CDR1 and CDR2 from the germline V gene are SEHNR and FQNEAQ (reference sequence). Trimming cost V 1 base and J 9 bases, with 13 bases left between them. CDR3 region: CASSLVGQGSSPLHF. For the CDR3, the DNA is TGTGCCAGCAGCTTAGTGGGCCAAGGGAGTTCACCCCTCCACTTT.

The rearrangement links TRBV6-4 to TRBJ1-5; D possibly corresponds to TRBD1 (6 bases). CDR1 and CDR2 (germline): MRHNA, SNTAGT. The V end was cut by 6 bases, the J end by 4 bases, with 10 bases between. There are 13 residues in the CDR3. Here the CDR3 reads CASSEQGNQPQHF. The CDR3 DNA is TGTGCCAGCAGCGAACAGGGAAATCAGCCCCAGCATTTT.

V gene TRBV6-2 or TRBV6-3 combines with J gene TRBJ2-3; no reliable D call. This CDR3 is 15 amino acids long. The V gene's germline CDR1 is MNHEY and CDR2 SVGEGT. The V end lost 2 bases, the J end lost 2 bases, and 11 bases lay between the germline ends. The CDR3 region is CASSYDDSYTDTQYF. CDR3 nucleotide sequence: TGTGCCAGCAGTTACGACGACTCTTACACAGATACGCAGTATTTT.

The chain combines TRBV19 with TRBJ1-6; D not resolved. CDR3 length: 15 residues. V gave up 4 bases and J gave up 7 bases, with 14 bases separating them. The germline V gene encodes CDR1 LNHDA and CDR2 SQIVND (reference sequence). The CDR3 nucleotides are TGTGCCAGTAGTAACCGGGAGGTAGGGAATTCACCCCTCCACTTT. Protein sequence: CASSNREVGNSPLHF.

The chain has TRBV7-2 and TRBJ1-4; TRBD1 matches 9 bases. The V and J ends lost 5 bases and 8 bases, in that order; junction bases with no gene match: 12. The CDR3 length is 16 residues. CDR1 SGHTA and CDR2 FQGNSA come from the germline V gene. The CDR3 reads CASSRSPGQGGEKLFF. CDR3 bases: TGTGCCAGCAGCCGCTCACCGGGACAGGGAGGGGAAAAACTGTTTTTT.

The chain recombines TRBV27 with TRBJ2-6; D not resolved. Germline loops: CDR1 MNHEY, CDR2 SMNVEV (reference sequence). Trimming removed 5 bases from V and 4 bases from J, with 6 bases in between. CDR3 length equals 13 residues. In nucleotides, the CDR3 is TGTGCCAGCAGTACACAGGGGGCCAACGTCCTGACTTTC. It yields the protein CASSTQGANVLTF.

The J gene is TRBJ2-7, the V gene TRBV7-9; TRBD1 agrees at 7 bases. Germline V CDR1 and CDR2: SEHNR, FQNEAQ (reference sequence). The CDR3 is 13 residues long. V shed 3 bases and J 2 bases; nucleotides not matched to a gene: 1. The chain's CDR3 is CASSLTGPYEQYF. The CDR3 DNA reads TGTGCCAGCAGCTTGACAGGGCCCTACGAGCAGTACTTC.

This CDR3 is CASSRPGQGYNEQFF. CDR3 DNA: TGTGCCAGTAGTAGACCTGGACAGGGGTACAATGAGCAGTTCTTC. The chain is built from TRBV19 and TRBJ2-1; 9 bases are a match to TRBD1. CDR3 length equals 15 residues. Trimming cost V 4 bases and J 4 bases; bases outside gene matches: 5. Per the germline V gene, CDR1 is LNHDA and CDR2 is SQIVND (reference sequence).

This chain connects TRBV19 to TRBJ1-5, with 7 bases matching TRBD1. Germline CDR1 is LNHDA and CDR2 is SQIVND (reference sequence). The CDR3 contains 15 residues. V was clipped by 5 bases and J by 4 bases; unmatched bases: 8. In nucleotides, the CDR3 is TGTGCCAGTAGTGCCGGGACAGTTGGTAATCAGCCCCAGCATTTT. Amino acids: CASSAGTVGNQPQHF.

The chain has TRBV5-4 and TRBJ2-2; 12 nucleotides line up with TRBD1. V lost 4 bases, J lost 5 bases, and 9 bases stayed unmatched. Germline lookup yields CDR1 SGHNT and CDR2 YYREEE (reference sequence). The CDR3 covers 17 residues. In nucleotides, the CDR3 is TGTGCCAGCAGCCGAGGGACAGGGGGCAGGGGAACCGGGGAGCTGTTTTTT. Translation: CASSRGTGGRGTGELFF.

This clone was seen a few times. The rearrangement uses TRBV7-3 and TRBJ2-3; 9 bases are a match to TRBD2. The CDR3 is 15 amino acids. The V segment lost 3 bases and the J segment 2 bases; nucleotides outside the gene matches: 3. CDR1 is SGHTA, CDR2 FQGTGA, per germline. The CDR3 DNA follows: TGTGCCAGCAGCTTTAGCGGGGGACTCACAGATACGCAGTATTTT. Translating it yields CASSFSGGLTDTQYF.

The chain links TRBV5-1 to TRBJ1-5; 9 bases map to TRBD1. Per germline, CDR1 SGHRS and CDR2 YFSETQ. V shed 4 bases and J 2 bases; nucleotides not matched to a gene: 10. There are 17 residues in the CDR3. The CDR3: CASSNGTGNVGNQPQHF. DNA for the CDR3: TGCGCCAGCAGCAACGGGACAGGGAACGTTGGCAATCAGCCCCAGCATTTT.

CDR3 residues: CASSPGGNYEQYF. The CDR3 DNA sequence: TGTGCCAGCTCACCGGGCGGGAACTACGAGCAGTACTTC. The rearrangement links TRBV18 to TRBJ2-7; possible D gene TRBD2, 6 bases. The V gene's germline CDR1 is KGHSH and CDR2 LQKENI. This CDR3 has 13 residues. The V and J ends lost 3 bases and 3 bases respectively, with 9 bases between them.

The rearrangement joins TRBV28 to TRBJ2-1; D not certain. The CDR3 is 16 amino acids. The germline V gene encodes CDR1 MDHEN and CDR2 SYDVKM. V dropped 5 bases and J dropped 5 bases, with 19 bases sitting between them. The CDR3, as DNA: TGTGCCAGCAGTCTCCGGGTTGTATTCTTAAACAATGAGCAGTTCTTC. It translates to CASSLRVVFLNNEQFF.

The genes are TRBV10-3 and TRBJ1-1, with unresolved D. The V end was cut by 8 bases, the J end by 6 bases, with 10 bases between. The CDR3 has 11 residues. Per the germline V gene, CDR1 is ENHRY and CDR2 is SYGVKD. CDR3 residues: CAIGREPEAFF. CDR3 DNA sequence: TGTGCCATCGGACGGGAACCTGAAGCTTTCTTT.

A single count supports this clone. This chain uses TRBV6-5 with TRBJ1-2, with D tentatively TRBD1 (6 bases). The germline V gene has CDR1 MNHEY and CDR2 SVGAGI. This CDR3 has 12 amino acids. The V and J ends lost 7 bases and 4 bases respectively, with 10 bases between them. The CDR3 bases are TGTGCCAGCACCCTGACAGGCTATGGCTACACCTTC. This encodes CASTLTGYGYTF.

As to this clone: The sample carries other DNA sequences with the same CDR3. The rearrangement uses TRBV5-1 and TRBJ2-3; TRBD1 agrees at 12 bases. V was clipped by 0 bases and J by 3 bases; unmatched bases: 2. The germline V gene has CDR1 SGHRS and CDR2 YFSETQ. This CDR3 is 16 amino acids long. The CDR3 spells CASSLGGQGATDTQYF. In DNA form, the CDR3 reads TGCGCCAGCAGCTTGGGGGGACAGGGGGCTACAGATACGCAGTATTTT.